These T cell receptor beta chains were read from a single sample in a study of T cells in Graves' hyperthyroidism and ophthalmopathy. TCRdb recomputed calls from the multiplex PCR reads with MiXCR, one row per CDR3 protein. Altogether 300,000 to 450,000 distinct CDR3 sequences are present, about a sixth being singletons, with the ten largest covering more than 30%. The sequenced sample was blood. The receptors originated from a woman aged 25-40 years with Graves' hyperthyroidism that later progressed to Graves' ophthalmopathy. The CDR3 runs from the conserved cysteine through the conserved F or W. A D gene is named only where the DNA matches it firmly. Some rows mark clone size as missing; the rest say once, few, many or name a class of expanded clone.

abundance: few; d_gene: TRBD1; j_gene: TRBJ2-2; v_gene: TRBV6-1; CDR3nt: TGTGCCAGCCAGACCGGGACAGCGAACACCGGGGAGCTGTTTTTT; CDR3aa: CASQTGTANTGELFF
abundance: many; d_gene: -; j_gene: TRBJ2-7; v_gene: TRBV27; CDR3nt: TGTGCCAGCCGGAAAGGGGAAACCTACGAGCAGTACTTC; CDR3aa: CASRKGETYEQYF
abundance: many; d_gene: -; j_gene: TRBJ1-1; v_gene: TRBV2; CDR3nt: TGTGCCAGCAGTATTTTCAGCGGTTCCGCTGAAGCTTTCTTT; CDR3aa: CASSIFSGSAEAFF
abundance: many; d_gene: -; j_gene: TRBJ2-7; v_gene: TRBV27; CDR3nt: TGTGCCAGCAGTTCCTCCACCCCACGTGTACGGGGCCCTCCCTACGAGCAGTACTTC; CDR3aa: CASSSSTPRVRGPPYEQYF
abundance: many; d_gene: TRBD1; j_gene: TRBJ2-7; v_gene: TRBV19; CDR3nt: TGTGCCAGTAGTACACAGGGGTTTTCCTACGAGCAGTACTTC; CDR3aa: CASSTQGFSYEQYF
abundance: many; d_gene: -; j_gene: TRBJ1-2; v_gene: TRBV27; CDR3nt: TGTGCCAGCAGCCCCCAGAGTCTCTATGGCTACACCTTC; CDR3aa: CASSPQSLYGYTF
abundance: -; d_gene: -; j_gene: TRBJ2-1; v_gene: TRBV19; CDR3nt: TGTGCCAGTAGAACGACAGAGTACAATGAGCAGTTCTTC; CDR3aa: CASRTTEYNEQFF
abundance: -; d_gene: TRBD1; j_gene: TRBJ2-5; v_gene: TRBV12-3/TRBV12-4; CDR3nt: TGTGCCAGCAGTTTATCCGGGACAGGGGGCCTAGTTTTGAAGGAGACCCAGTACTTC; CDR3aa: CASSLSGTGGLVLKETQYF
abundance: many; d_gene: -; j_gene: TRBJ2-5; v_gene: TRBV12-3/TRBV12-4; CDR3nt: TGTGCCAGCAGTTTGTGGGTATCGGGGGTCAACCAACAAGAGACCCAGTACTTC; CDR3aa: CASSLWVSGVNQQETQYF
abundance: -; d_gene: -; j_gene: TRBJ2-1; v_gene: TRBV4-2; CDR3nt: TGTGCCAGCAGCCATCCCGCCCTAGGGTATGAGCAGTTCTTC; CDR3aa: CASSHPALGYEQFF
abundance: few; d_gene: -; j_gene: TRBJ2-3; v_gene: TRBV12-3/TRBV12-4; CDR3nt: TGTGCCAGCAGTTCCGGACAGAGACCCACAGATACGCAGTATTTT; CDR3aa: CASSSGQRPTDTQYF
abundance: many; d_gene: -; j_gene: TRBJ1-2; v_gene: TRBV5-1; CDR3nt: TGCGCCAGCAGCTTGGTCTTCCGAGGACCGAGCGAATATGGCTACACCTTC; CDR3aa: CASSLVFRGPSEYGYTF
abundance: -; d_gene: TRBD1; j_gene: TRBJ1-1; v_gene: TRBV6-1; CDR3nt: TGTGCCAGCAGCGAAACAGGGGGGTGGAACACTGAAGCTTTCTTT; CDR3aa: CASSETGGWNTEAFF
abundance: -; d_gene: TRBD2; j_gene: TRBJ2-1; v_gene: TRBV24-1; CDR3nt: TGTGCCACCAGTGATTTGCCGGGACTAGCGGGAGGGATCAACTCCTACAATGAGCAGTTCTTC; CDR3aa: CATSDLPGLAGGINSYNEQFF
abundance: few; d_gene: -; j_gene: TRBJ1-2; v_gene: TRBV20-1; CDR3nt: TGCAGTGCTAAGGGGGTTTCGTACTATGGCTACACCTTC; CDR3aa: CSAKGVSYYGYTF
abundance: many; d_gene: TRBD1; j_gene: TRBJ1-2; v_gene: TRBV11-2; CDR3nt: TGTGCCAGCAGCCTGGGACAGGGGTACTATGGCTACACCTTC; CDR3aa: CASSLGQGYYGYTF